Sequencing of this TCR beta chain was carried out in a study of blood T cell repertoires in COVID-19 (TCRdb year 2020). About the full investigation: Samples from collaborators originated in the United States, Italy and Spain and spanned both the acute and convalescent phases of COVID-19. The material from the prospective study consisted of cDNA or gDNA derived from T cells, B-cell-depleted T cells, or PBMCs. Subjects who had been exposed to COVID-19, were actively infected with it, or had recovered from it provided the deeply sampled blood TCRbeta repertoires that made up the dataset. The repertoires were released in a freely available public database meant as a resource for research on the immune response to SARS-CoV-2. The samples were drawn from two sources: the first 160 participants of the ongoing ImmuneRACE study, and over 1,000 subjects contributed by 6 global collaborators. Nearly every sample came with metadata listing a de-identified subject ID, COVID-19 status, age in years and sex. Where HLA class I and class II types were available, the types were taken from metadata supplied by the sample provider, not from assay-based typing.

TCRbeta CDR3 regions were amplified from genomic DNA using the immunoSEQ Assay, a bias-controlled multiplex PCR. As for how the authors treated the data: Nucleated cell counts per sample were estimated from amplification of reference gene primers within the assay. To quantify the absolute abundance of each unique TCRbeta CDR3 rearrangement, sequence reads were collapsed and filtered. For each sample, productive Simpson clonality was calculated as the square root of Simpson's diversity index across productive rearrangements. TCRdb took over this immuneACCESS table, retaining in-frame rearrangements with V and J assigned. Such tables are incomplete; in checked studies, under half of the missing clones stem from an unresolved V gene, and the remainder is unexplained. V and J calls plus clone size are reproduced from that table; the DNA served to infer D and trimming. Within this sample are 120,000 or so clones, with 90% of them counted one time only. Of the sample, around 4% is held by the ten largest clones.

Including cysteine and phenylalanine, the CDR3 has 16 amino acids. CDR3 DNA only is kept here, 48 bases in frame from base 1. Reading the germline V gene gives CDR1 SGHRS and CDR2 YFSETQ. Here V drops 0 bases and J drops 5 bases, and the junction holds 4 bases not matched to any gene. In Seattle, one collaborating source enrolled patients while the infection was active and tracked those patients longitudinally over the course of disease. Collaborating institutions collected whole blood in K2EDTA tubes following their own protocols. Collaborator samples were shipped for TCRbeta analysis as frozen whole blood, isolated PBMCs, or DNA extracted from either sample type. Of note for this clone: This clone's antigen is unknown. The sample holds no much larger clone one base away, and base qualities are not on file.

On the study overall, not on this receptor specifically: Clinical and demographic metadata were provided uncurated, with the amount varying by source and participant.

This receptor was taken from an older woman with COVID-19, enrolled during active disease. This chain joins TRBV5-1 to TRBJ2-3; TRBD2 matches 12 bases in the middle. Material for sequencing was peripheral blood. The CDR3 protein: CASSLVLAGGEDTQYF. In nucleotides, the sequence is TGCGCCAGCAGCTTGGTTCTAGCGGGGGGGGAAGATACGCAGTATTTT.